This T cell receptor beta chain was captured in a study of T cell changes during pregnancy in multiple sclerosis (dated by TCRdb to the late 2010s). Study-level background: In women with multiple sclerosis, the researchers looked at how the T cell repertoire shifted as pregnancy progressed.

The library was made by the immunoSEQ multiplex PCR assay. Here the immuneACCESS table is served through TCRdb, limited to in-frame sequences with V and J called. Missing clones are a known gap in these copies; in checked studies unresolved V genes cover under half, and the rest lacks a known reason. The sample data list about 52,000 clones, and 85% to 95% of these were observed just once. Less than 0.3% of the sample is in the top ten clones. V is cut back by 8 bases and J by 0 bases, with 26 bases in the junction unmatched. From a lookup of the germline V gene (reference sequence), CDR1 and CDR2 are LNHNV and YYDKDF. Taken from cysteine to phenylalanine, the CDR3 has 23 residues. Of all the DNA, just the CDR3 is kept, 69 bases in frame from base 1. As regards this clone: Its antigen is currently not known. No much larger clonotype is one base removed from it; base qualities were not supplied.

Recombination linked TRBV15 to TRBJ2-4, with TRBD2 identical over 12 junction bases. The receptor was derived from a female donor with multiple sclerosis, enrolled in a pregnancy study. The sequenced sample was CD4+ T cells from peripheral blood mononuclear cells, obtained in the third trimester of pregnancy. The CDR3 reads CATSQEGLAGGVRLEVAKNIQYF. The DNA sequence follows: TGTGCCACCTCCCAGGAGGGGCTAGCGGGAGGGGTACGCCTGGAGGTAGCCAAAAACATTCAGTACTTC.